The present T cell receptor beta chain was sequenced within a study of Ad26.COV2.S vaccination and SARS-CoV-2 variants (dated by TCRdb to the early 2020s). Notes on the research overall: Donors in the vaccine arm were drawn from COV1001, a phase I-IIa trial of Ad26.COV2.S in healthy adults that was multicentre, randomized, double-blind and placebo-controlled. Blinding of investigators to trial group allocation was maintained during experiments and outcome assessment. TCRbeta repertoire sequencing served as the tool for gauging how specific and how broad the SARS-CoV-2-reactive T cell receptors were following Ad26.COV2.S vaccination. A total of approximately 30 samples were included in the TCR-sequenced set, comprising roughly 19 Ad26.COV2.S vaccine recipients, 5 placebo recipients and 8 SARS-CoV-2 convalescent individuals. Trial participants were randomized into five groups of five, in which low-dose or high-dose Ad26.COV2.S was given once or twice, or placebo was given on both occasions. Ad26.COV2.S was given intramuscularly at 5x10^10 or 1x10^11 viral particles, as a single shot or as two shots 56 days apart.

Inclusive of the bounding cysteine and phenylalanine, the CDR3 is 16 residues long. Only the CDR3 DNA stays, 48 bases, in frame from base 1. Cut back by 3 bases and 1 base, the V and J ends lie 14 bases apart. Based on the germline V gene, the CDR1 and CDR2 sequences are SGHVS and FQNEAQ. The immunoSEQ Assay was used to sequence TCRbeta CDR3 regions. After extraction, genomic DNA underwent amplification by bias-controlled multiplex PCR, followed by high-throughput sequencing. The authors processed their data as follows. To quantify the absolute abundance of every unique TCRbeta CDR3 region, sequences were collapsed and filtered. T cell fraction was estimated by normalization of TCRbeta template counts to usable DNA, with usable DNA being measured through amplification of reference genes present in all nucleated cells. Repertoire TCRs were annotated as SARS-CoV-2-specific by exact matching of V gene, CDR3 amino acid sequence and J gene to a known reactive TCR set. The reference SARS-CoV-2 TCR set was derived from MIRA and filtered for enrichment in COVID-19-positive ImmuneCODE repertoires, a step that removed public or cross-reactive TCRs. Based on the MIRA antigens, annotated TCRs were further analysed at the level of specific ORF or position within ORF. Depth was the summed frequency of annotated unique rearrangements, while breadth was defined as annotated unique rearrangements over total unique productive rearrangements. TCR breadth was compared between groups using two-sided Wilcoxon rank-sum tests. In TCRdb, the immuneACCESS table is reduced to in-frame sequences with V and J assigned. These tables do not hold every clone; where another copy was compared, an unresolved V gene accounts for under half, and the others remain unexplained. The V and J calls and the clone size are those of that table, but D and trimming were determined from the DNA. The sample profile shows some 450,000 clones; about nine tenths of them were found once. The ten most abundant clones make up around 4.2% of the sample.

For this clone: There is no known antigen for this receptor. Base qualities are missing; no much larger clone stands one base away.

What this sample's treatment or condition label stands for: approximately 18 received Ad26.COV2.S at low or high dose, single or two shots; about 5 received placebo; per-sample allocation not given. For vaccine and placebo recipients, repertoires were sequenced using samples collected on day 63 after the first injection. In Cohort 1b, 25 to 30 adults aged 18-55 years were enrolled at a single site in Boston, USA, between 29 July and 7 August 2020. As a vaccine, Ad26.COV2.S was a replication-incompetent adenovirus type 26 vector that expressed a prefusion-stabilized SARS-CoV-2 spike protein derived from the original Wuhan strain. Broader findings and caveats from the paper: The study was not powered for comparison of responses between vaccine doses or regimens. Substantial breadth of spike-specific CD8+ and CD4+ T cell responses was reported after vaccination. The authors noted that the TCR breadth and depth analyses may have underestimated total T cell responses. Non-spike TCR breadth was comparable between vaccine and placebo recipients, consistent with the vaccine containing only spike. Compared with placebo recipients, Ad26.COV2.S recipients showed higher spike-specific TCR breadth (P = 0.0014).

The origin of this receptor is a person between 18 and 65 years old who received the Ad26.COV2.S COVID-19 vaccine or a placebo. The chain was built from TRBV7-8 and TRBJ2-3; TRBD2 is a weak D gene call, 7 bases matching. Source: peripheral blood, taken in a trial of Ad26.COV2.S vaccine versus placebo. The nucleotide sequence reads TGTGCCAGCAGCTTGCAGCGGGACAAAGGCACAGATACGCAGTATTTT. This is translated as CASSLQRDKGTDTQYF.